This entry is about one TCR beta chain. Profiling relied on immunoSEQ multiplex PCR, and the TCRdb table lists in-frame clones only, not all of them. Seen here are 300,000 to 350,000 clones, 80% to 90% observed once, and the top ten hold approximately 4.4%. Germline CDR1 LNHDA, CDR2 SQIVND (reference sequence). CDR3 size: 15 residues. The germline V and J ends were trimmed by 8 bases and 5 bases, with 18 bases remaining between them. The source of the sample is a study of blood T cell repertoires in COVID-19. The clonotype originates from a woman aged 40 to 50 with acute COVID-19. The specimen was PBMCs or T cells enriched from blood (not recorded which). V and J are TRBV19 and TRBJ2-2, with a possible D match to TRBD2 (5 bases). The CDR3, as DNA: TGTGCCAGTTTACCTGGACTCCCGACGACCGGGGAGCTGTTTTTT. Protein: CASLPGLPTTGELFF.